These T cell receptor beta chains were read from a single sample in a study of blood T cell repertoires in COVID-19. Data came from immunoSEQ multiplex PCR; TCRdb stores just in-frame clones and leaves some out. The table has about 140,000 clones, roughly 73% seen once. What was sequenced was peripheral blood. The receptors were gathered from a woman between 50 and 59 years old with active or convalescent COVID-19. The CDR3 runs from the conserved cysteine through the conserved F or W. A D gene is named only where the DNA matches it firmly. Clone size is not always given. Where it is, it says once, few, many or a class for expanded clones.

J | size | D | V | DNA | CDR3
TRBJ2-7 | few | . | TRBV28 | TGTGCCAGCAGTTGGACAAATTCCTACGAGCAGTACTTC | CASSWTNSYEQYF
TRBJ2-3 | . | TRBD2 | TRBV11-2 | TGTGCCAGCAGCTCGAGCGGGAGGGTAGCAGATACGCAGTATTTT | CASSSSGRVADTQYF
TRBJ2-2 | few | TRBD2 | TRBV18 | TGTGCCAGCTCACCCCGACGGGGGGGATCCCTTTCGAACACCGGGGAGCTGTTTTTT | CASSPRRGGSLSNTGELFF
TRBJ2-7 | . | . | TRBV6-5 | TGTGCCAGCAGTTACGGGTGGGGGCCCACCTACGAGCAGTACTTC | CASSYGWGPTYEQYF
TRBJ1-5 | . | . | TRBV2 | TGTGCCAGCAGCGGGGATAGCAATCAGCCCCAGCATTTT | CASSGDSNQPQHF
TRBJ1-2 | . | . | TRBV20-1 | TGCAGTGCTAGTCTCCCGGGAGACTATGGCTACACCTTC | CSASLPGDYGYTF
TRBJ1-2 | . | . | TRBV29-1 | TGCAGCGTTGGACAGGCCGACTATGGCTACACCTTC | CSVGQADYGYTF
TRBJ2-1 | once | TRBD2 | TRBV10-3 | TGTGCCATCAGTGAGCCCCGGGGGGTATACAATGAGCAGTTCTTC | CAISEPRGVYNEQFF
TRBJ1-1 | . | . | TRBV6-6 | TGTGCCAGCAGTAACAGGGTCACTGAAGCTTTCTTT | CASSNRVTEAFF
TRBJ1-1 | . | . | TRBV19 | TGTGCCAGTATGAGGACAGTAATAATGAACACTGAAGCTTTCTTT | CASMRTVIMNTEAFF
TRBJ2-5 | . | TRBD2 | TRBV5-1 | TGCGCCAGCAGCAGATCCGGGACTAGCGGCCAAGAGACCCAGTACTTC | CASSRSGTSGQETQYF
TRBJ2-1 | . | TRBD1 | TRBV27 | TGTGCCAGCATCCCCGACAGGGTGACCTACAATGAGCAGTTCTTC | CASIPDRVTYNEQFF
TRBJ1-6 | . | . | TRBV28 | TGTGCCAGCAGTGTCGCCTTCGGGGTCTCACCCCTCCACTTT | CASSVAFGVSPLHF
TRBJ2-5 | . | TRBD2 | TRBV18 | TGTGCCAGCTCACGGTCTAGCGGGAGGAGTAGGGAGACCCAGTACTTC | CASSRSSGRSRETQYF
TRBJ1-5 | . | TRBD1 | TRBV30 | TGTGCCACGGACAGGGGTGGCAATCAGCCCCAGCATTTT | CATDRGGNQPQHF
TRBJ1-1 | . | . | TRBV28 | TGTGCCAGCAGTCCTGGATGGAAGGAGTCTGAAGCTTTCTTT | CASSPGWKESEAFF
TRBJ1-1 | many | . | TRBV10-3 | TGTGCCATCAGTGAGGGAGTGGCCGAAGCTTTCTTT | CAISEGVAEAFF
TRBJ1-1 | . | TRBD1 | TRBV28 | TGTGCCAGCAAGGACAGGGGTAGAACTGAAGCTTTCTTT | CASKDRGRTEAFF
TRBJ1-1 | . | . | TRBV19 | TGTGCCAGTAGCGACATTCGGGGGGGCGATACTGAAGCTTTCTTT | CASSDIRGGDTEAFF
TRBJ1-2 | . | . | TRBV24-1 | TGTGCCACCAGTGATGGCGGGGGCTACACCTTC | CATSDGGGYTF
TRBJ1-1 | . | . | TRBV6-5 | TGTGCCAGCAAACACCTCAACACTGAAGCTTTCTTT | CASKHLNTEAFF
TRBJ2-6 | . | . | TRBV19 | TGTGCCAGTAGTGACTCGGGAGGGGCCAACGTCCTGACTTTC | CASSDSGGANVLTF
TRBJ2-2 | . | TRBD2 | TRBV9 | TGTGCCAGCAGCGTAGAAGCGGGAGGGTGGTTCGGGGAGCTGTTTTTT | CASSVEAGGWFGELFF
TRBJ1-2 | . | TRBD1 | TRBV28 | TGTGCCAGCAGGGTGGACAGGGGGCATGGCTACACCTTC | CASRVDRGHGYTF
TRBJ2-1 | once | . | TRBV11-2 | TGTGCCAGCAGCCTGACGGGACAAGTCTACAATGAGCAGTTCTTC | CASSLTGQVYNEQFF
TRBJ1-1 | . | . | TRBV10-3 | TGTGCCATCAGTGAGAGTTGGACCCGGGGGGCTGAAGCTTTCTTT | CAISESWTRGAEAFF
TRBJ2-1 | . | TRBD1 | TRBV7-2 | TGTGCCAGCAGCCTGACAGGGAATAAGCAGTTCTTC | CASSLTGNKQFF
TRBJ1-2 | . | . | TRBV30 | TGTGCCTGGAGTACTCGACTGGACTATGGCTACACCTTC | CAWSTRLDYGYTF
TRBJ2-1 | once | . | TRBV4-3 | TGCGCCAGCAGCCAAGATGTGGGAAGCGGTTACTTGAACAATGAGCAGTTCTTC | CASSQDVGSGYLNNEQFF